These 28 T cell receptor beta chains were all obtained from the same sample, sequenced in a study of shared clonotypes between healthy human individuals. The data were produced by immunoSEQ multiplex PCR, yet TCRdb's version contains in-frame clones alone and is incomplete. This sample carries approximately 940,000 clones, roughly 72% of them seen once, and the ten largest clones take about 1.5%. Sample: memory CD4+ T cells sorted from blood. Specified subset: CD45RA-negative fraction. All receptors come from a man aged 18 to 30 in good health.

The chain uses TRBV4-1 and TRBJ2-5, with TRBD2 matching 11 bases. Germline V gives CDR1 MGHRA, CDR2 YSYEKL. Trimming removed 4 bases from V and 5 bases from J; junction bases left unmatched: 12. The CDR3 loop spans 17 amino acids. CDR3: CASSRQTSGVSRETQYF. CDR3 sequence (DNA): TGCGCCAGCAGCCGACAGACTAGCGGGGTATCTCGGGAGACCCAGTACTTC.

The V and J genes are TRBV11-2 and TRBJ1-4; tentatively, D is TRBD1 (5 bases). CDR3 length equals 15 residues. From germline, CDR1 is SGHAT and CDR2 FQNNGV. The V gene lost 2 bases and the J gene lost 4 bases, with 11 bases spanning the gap. The CDR3 DNA sequence: TGTGCCAGCAGCTTAAGTCTTGGGGGTAATGAAAAACTGTTTTTT. This gives the protein CASSLSLGGNEKLFF.

The count of this clone is one. The V call is TRBV11-2, the J call TRBJ1-2, with D tentatively TRBD1 (6 bases). The CDR3 extends over 16 amino acids. Trimming left V 2 bases short and J 0 bases short, with 13 bases between. Germline assignment: CDR1 SGHAT and CDR2 FQNNGV. The DNA for the CDR3 is TGTGCCAGCAGCTTATCCGGGGGCGGATCTAACTATGGCTACACCTTC. Translation: CASSLSGGGSNYGYTF.

The chain recombines TRBV28 with TRBJ1-5; TRBD1 matches at 7 bases. This CDR3 comprises 17 residues. Per germline, CDR1 MDHEN and CDR2 SYDVKM. V gave up 6 bases and J gave up 6 bases; unmatched junction bases: 17. The chain's CDR3 is CASSPGGAGSVAQPQHF. The DNA for the CDR3 is TGTGCCAGCAGCCCAGGGGGGGCAGGGTCGGTGGCTCAGCCCCAGCATTTT.

This sequence joins TRBV2 and TRBJ2-6; TRBD1 might be the D (6 bases). This CDR3 spans 15 amino acids. V lost 8 bases, J lost 11 bases, and 22 bases lay in between. The germline V gene has CDR1 SNHLY and CDR2 FYNNEI. As DNA, the CDR3 is TGTGCCAGCCGACCGGACAGAATCTCCGGGGACGTCCTGACTTTC. Protein product: CASRPDRISGDVLTF.

The V gene is TRBV28, the J gene TRBJ1-2; D remains unclear. V lost 7 bases and J 0 bases, leaving 21 bases between the germline ends. Germline assignment: CDR1 MDHEN and CDR2 SYDVKM. The CDR3 totals 17 residues. The CDR3 is CASMTSPGGTSNYGYTF. The CDR3 nucleotides are TGTGCCAGCATGACCTCCCCGGGCGGCACCTCTAACTATGGCTACACCTTC.

The chain joins TRBV19 to TRBJ2-5, with TRBD1 matching over 7 bases. The germline V gene encodes CDR1 LNHDA and CDR2 SQIVND (reference sequence). The V segment lost 5 bases and the J segment 5 bases; nucleotides outside the gene matches: 11. This CDR3 has 15 residues. Here the CDR3 DNA reads TGTGCCAGTAGTTCTCCAGACAGGGCCCGGGAGACCCAGTACTTC. This codes for CASSSPDRARETQYF.

This chain's CDR3 is CASSGPSGLNTGELFF. Here the CDR3 DNA reads TGTGCCAGCTCAGGTCCTAGCGGACTAAACACCGGGGAGCTGTTTTTT. The rearrangement links TRBV28 to TRBJ2-2; 7 nucleotides agree with TRBD2. Trimming at V came to 8 bases and at J to 2 bases, leaving 11 bases not matched to a gene. The V gene's germline CDR1 is MDHEN and CDR2 SYDVKM. This CDR3 has 16 residues.

This clone occurred a few times. The same CDR3 also results from other DNA sequences found in this sample. The V gene is TRBV28, the J gene TRBJ1-2, with TRBD1 identical over 12 bases. J gave up 8 bases and V 3 bases, and 4 bases lay outside the gene matches. The CDR3 length is 14 residues. Germline loops: CDR1 MDHEN, CDR2 SYDVKM. The CDR3 loop reads CASSLGQGAGGYTF. The CDR3 bases are TGTGCCAGCAGTTTGGGACAGGGGGCTGGAGGCTACACCTTC.

J is TRBJ2-3 and V is TRBV11-2; 10 bases match TRBD1. The V and J ends lost 5 bases and 5 bases, in that order; junction bases with no gene match: 16. The CDR3 extends over 18 amino acids. Germline V gives CDR1 SGHAT, CDR2 FQNNGV. In DNA, the CDR3 is TGTGCCAGCAGCGCACGATCGACAGGGGGCGTCAAGGTAGATACGCAGTATTTT. Translation: CASSARSTGGVKVDTQYF. The variable domain in full, completed from reference TRBV11-2 and TRBJ2-3, reads EAGVAQSPRYKIIEKRQSVAFWCNPISGHATLYWYQQILGQGPKLLIQFQNNGVVDDSQLPKDRFSAERLKGVDSTLKIQPAKLEDSAVYLCASSARSTGGVKVDTQYFGPGTRLTVL.

This chain links TRBV9 with TRBJ2-5; D unresolved. Per germline, CDR1 SGDLS and CDR2 YYNGEE. This CDR3 contains 14 residues. V was pared by 0 bases and J by 0 bases, with 6 bases between. This chain's CDR3 is CASSVAPYQETQYF. The CDR3, as DNA: TGTGCCAGCAGCGTAGCCCCGTACCAAGAGACCCAGTACTTC.

The chain is built from TRBV5-6 and TRBJ1-4; TRBD1 agrees at 8 bases. Germline values: CDR1 SGHDT, CDR2 YYEEEE. The CDR3 is made up of 16 amino acids. V dropped 2 bases and J dropped 0; count of bases not matched to a gene: 3. The CDR3 loop is CASSFQGASTNEKLFF. The CDR3 nucleotides read TGTGCCAGCAGCTTCCAGGGGGCGTCAACTAATGAAAAACTGTTTTTT.

This clone was observed a handful of times. V usage is TRBV6-4 and J usage is TRBJ1-1; D possibly corresponds to TRBD1 (5 bases). The germline V gene has CDR1 MRHNA and CDR2 SNTAGT. V was cut by 6 bases and J by 2 bases, with 10 bases left in between. The CDR3 loop spans 13 amino acids. CDR3 bases: TGTGCCAGCAGGGGAGACAGAAACACTGAAGCTTTCTTT. Translation: CASRGDRNTEAFF.

This chain joins TRBV13 and TRBJ1-5; D is possibly TRBD1 (6 bases). Trimming took 5 bases from V and 3 from J, leaving 11 bases between them. The CDR3 loop spans 14 amino acids. Germline V CDR1 and CDR2: PRHDT, FYEKMQ (reference sequence). This chain's CDR3 is CASSRGQLNQPQHF. CDR3 nucleotide sequence: TGTGCCAGCAGCCGCGGACAGCTCAATCAGCCCCAGCATTTT. Using reference TRBV13 and TRBJ1-5 for the parts outside the CDR3, the full variable domain is AAGVIQSPRHLIKEKRETATLKCYPIPRHDTVYWYQQGPGQDPQFLISFYEKMQSDKGSIPDRFSAQQFSDYHSELNMSSLELGDSALYFCASSRGQLNQPQHFGDGTRLSIL.

The J gene is TRBJ2-2, the V gene TRBV21-1. TRBV21-1 is assigned pseudogene status. The CDR3 has 19 residues. CDR3 amino acids: CASSKGPRSGLGYTGELFF. The CDR3 DNA reads TGTGCCAGCAGCAAAGGCCCCAGGAGTGGATTAGGGTACACCGGGGAGCTGTTTTTT.

This clone was found a few times. The identical CDR3 is also encoded by other nucleotide sequences in the sample. The chain has TRBV5-5 and TRBJ1-1; D gene ambiguous. V was pared by 2 bases and J by 1 base, with 6 bases between. The CDR3 length is 13 residues. The V gene's germline CDR1 is SGHKS and CDR2 YYEKEE (reference sequence). The CDR3 sequence is CASSLRQNTEAFF. The CDR3 DNA reads as TGTGCCAGCAGCTTAAGACAGAACACTGAAGCTTTCTTT.

V and J are TRBV7-9 and TRBJ2-7, with TRBD1 matching over 9 bases. V was clipped by 5 bases and J by 2 bases; unmatched bases: 1. The CDR3 sequence is 13 residues long. Germline V gene lookup returns CDR1 SEHNR and CDR2 FQNEAQ (reference sequence). CDR3 DNA: TGTGCCAGCAGCAGACAGGGGGCCTACGAGCAGTACTTC. Protein sequence: CASSRQGAYEQYF.

J is TRBJ2-2 and V is TRBV5-1; D may be TRBD1 (6 bases). The germline V gene has CDR1 SGHRS and CDR2 YFSETQ. Trimming shortened V by 0 bases and J by 2 bases, and 14 bases separated the two germline ends. CDR3 size: 17 residues. Written as DNA, the CDR3 is TGCGCCAGCAGCTTGGCGAGCGCGACAGGCAACACCGGGGAGCTGTTTTTT. It specifies CASSLASATGNTGELFF.

This clone was observed a single time. The V and J genes are TRBV7-9 and TRBJ2-1; 11 positions match TRBD1. CDR3 length equals 15 residues. The germline gives CDR1 SEHNR, CDR2 FQNEAQ (reference sequence). The ends lost 3 bases at V and 4 bases at J; junction bases unmatched: 2. This chain's CDR3 is CASSLGQGEYNEQFF. For the CDR3, the DNA is TGTGCCAGCAGCTTGGGACAGGGGGAATACAATGAGCAGTTCTTC. Supplemented by reference TRBV7-9 and TRBJ2-1, the full variable domain reads DTGVSQNPRHKITKRGQNVTFRCDPISEHNRLYWYRQTLGQGPEFLTYFQNEAQLEKSRLLSDRFSAERPKGSFSTLEIQRTEQGDSAMYLCASSLGQGEYNEQFFGPGTRLTVL.

The chain joins TRBV9 to TRBJ2-5; TRBD2 is a possible D gene (6 bases). Germline values: CDR1 SGDLS, CDR2 YYNGEE. V lost 0 bases and J lost 4, with 13 bases in between. The CDR3 extends over 15 amino acids. The CDR3 reads CASSVAGLQLETQYF. CDR3 nucleotide sequence: TGTGCCAGCAGCGTAGCGGGACTTCAGTTAGAGACCCAGTACTTC.

V gene TRBV5-8 combines with J gene TRBJ2-4; 9 nucleotides align to TRBD1. V trimming: 7 bases; J trimming: 5 bases; junction bases outside the gene matches: 13. This CDR3 has 16 amino acids. CDR1 and CDR2 from the germline V gene are SGHTS and YDEGEE. This chain's CDR3 is CASPRWGQGRENIQYF. CDR3 DNA: TGTGCCAGCCCCAGGTGGGGACAGGGCAGGGAAAACATTCAGTACTTC.

As concerns this clone: It may be a read error: a sequence one base away is much more abundant. The chain links TRBV7-3 to TRBJ2-1; no reliable D call. CDR3 length: 15 residues. Germline CDR1 and CDR2: SGHTA and FQGTGA. The CDR3 DNA sequence: TGTGCCAACAGCTTAACCCGGGCTGATTACAATGAGCAGTTCTTC. Its protein is CANSLTRADYNEQFF.

The chain is built from TRBV7-2 and TRBJ2-2, with unresolved D. This CDR3 spans 13 amino acids. Trimming cost V 4 bases and J 4 bases, with 7 bases left between them. The germline CDR1 and CDR2 sequences are SGHTA and FQGNSA. CDR3 residues: CASSSWTTGELFF. CDR3 in DNA: TGTGCCAGCAGCTCCTGGACCACCGGGGAGCTGTTTTTT.

About this clone: A much larger clone sits a single nucleotide away, making a read error possible. The V call is TRBV2, the J call TRBJ1-1; D is unclear. V lost 5 bases, J lost 3 bases, and 4 bases lay in between. Per the germline V gene, CDR1 is SNHLY and CDR2 is FYNNEI. The CDR3 loop spans 11 amino acids. As DNA, the CDR3 is TGTGCCAGCAGTCGGTACACTGAAGCTTTCTTT. It is translated as CASSRYTEAFF.

V usage is TRBV5-4 and J usage is TRBJ2-4, with TRBD2 matching 10 bases. Germline V gives CDR1 SGHNT, CDR2 YYREEE (reference sequence). J gave up 2 bases and V 1 base, and 3 bases lay outside the gene matches. The CDR3 is made up of 16 amino acids. CDR3 nucleotide sequence: TGTGCCAGCAGCTTGAATAGCGGGAGGTCCAAAAACATTCAGTACTTC. It is translated as CASSLNSGRSKNIQYF.

The rearrangement links TRBV7-2 to TRBJ2-7; 12 bases are a match to TRBD1. From germline, CDR1 is SGHTA and CDR2 FQGNSA. Unmatched junction bases numbered 8, after V lost 5 bases and J lost 3 bases. The CDR3 totals 16 residues. The CDR3 reads CASSPRGTGGFYEQYF. In DNA, the CDR3 is TGTGCCAGCAGCCCTAGGGGGACAGGGGGCTTCTACGAGCAGTACTTC.

The V gene is TRBV7-2, the J gene TRBJ2-5; 10 bases are a match to TRBD2. The CDR3 spans 17 residues. V shed 1 base and J 3 bases; nucleotides not matched to a gene: 8. CDR1 SGHTA and CDR2 FQGNSA come from the germline V gene. CDR3 nucleotides: TGTGCCAGCAGCTTAGTAGCTAGCGGGGGAGCAAAAGAGACCCAGTACTTC. Translation gives CASSLVASGGAKETQYF.

This clone was seen a single time. The CDR3 spells CASSPHEAQPQHF. As DNA, the CDR3 is TGTGCCAGCTCACCACATGAAGCTCAGCCCCAGCATTTT. The chain is built from TRBV18 and TRBJ1-5; no clear D gene. Germline lookup yields CDR1 KGHSH and CDR2 LQKENI. The length of the CDR3 is 13 residues. Trimming cost V 1 base and J 6 bases, with 7 bases left between them.